This TCR beta chain was found in a study of shared clonotypes between healthy human individuals. Study results and limitations: As a rule, naive subsets had a larger estimated richness than memory subsets.

Trimming shortened V by 0 bases and J by 2 bases, and 5 bases separated the two germline ends. This CDR3 region has 13 residues. Germline CDR1 is SGHRS and CDR2 is YFSETQ. In the source study's methods: For the immunoSEQ data, sequences were junction-only without quality scores, so filtering differed. Sequencing was performed with immunoSEQ multiplex PCR; in TCRdb, only in-frame clones are kept and a portion is missing. V, J and clone size were drawn from that table, and D and trimming were deduced from the DNA. The sample records under 2,500,000 clones, about 94% being singletons. CD45RA-negative memory and CD45RA+ naive subsets were split from the CD4+ cells. Details on this clone: Its antigen remains unknown. Different DNA sequences within this sample yield the same CDR3.

The receptor was derived from a man aged 18 to 29 in good health. The sequenced sample consisted of naive CD4+ T cells sorted from blood. As for subset: CD45RA+ positively selected. This sequence joins TRBV5-1 and TRBJ2-5, with D unclear. The CDR3 bases are TGCGCCAGCAGCTTGGCGCTTCAAGAGACCCAGTACTTC. This codes for CASSLALQETQYF.